The 20 T cell receptor beta chains below were found in one sample sequenced in a study of T cell repertoires in ileal Crohn's disease. The method was immunoSEQ multiplex PCR; TCRdb's version includes in-frame clones alone and lacks a portion of them. The table has 9,500 to 12,000 clones, over 75% seen once. The time point denotes: inflamed ileum from the surgical specimen. The sample was ileal tissue. These receptors were obtained from an adult with Crohn's disease.

The chain's CDR3 is CASSLSTGNTIYF. The CDR3 bases are TGTGCCAGCAGTTTATCAACTGGAAACACCATATATTTT. This chain uses TRBV28 with TRBJ1-3; no clear D gene. CDR1 MDHEN and CDR2 SYDVKM come from the germline V gene. V lost 1 base to trimming and J lost 2 bases, with 3 bases between them. The CDR3 totals 13 residues.

V usage is TRBV15 and J usage is TRBJ1-1; weak D call: TRBD1 (5 bases). V shed 0 bases and J shed 1 base, with 12 bases lying between them. The germline CDR1 and CDR2 sequences are LNHNV and YYDKDF (reference sequence). The CDR3 spans 16 residues. As DNA, the CDR3 is TGTGCCACCAGCAGAGATTTGGGGGTTACGAACACTGAAGCTTTCTTT. This translates into CATSRDLGVTNTEAFF.

This clone is classed as large. The V and J genes are TRBV5-8 and TRBJ2-1; 13 nucleotides align to TRBD2. Germline CDR1 SGHTS, CDR2 YDEGEE. Trimming cost V 4 bases and J 10 bases; bases outside gene matches: 8. The CDR3 consists of 15 residues. This CDR3 is CASSLGLAGAGEQFF. The CDR3 nucleotides read TGTGCCAGCAGCCTCGGACTAGCGGGAGCGGGGGAGCAGTTCTTC.

This clone is hyperexpanded in the sample. The genes are TRBV1 and TRBJ2-5; the D segment call TRBD1 is taken from the table without a DNA check. TRBV1 represents a pseudogene. This CDR3 has 11 residues. CDR3 residues: CTSSLRETQYF. The CDR3 region has the DNA TGCACCAGCAGCCTCAGAGAGACCCAGTACTTC.

The rearrangement uses TRBV19 and TRBJ2-1, with 9 bases fitting TRBD2. Trimming at V came to 7 bases and at J to 8 bases, leaving 9 bases not matched to a gene. Germline assignment: CDR1 LNHDA and CDR2 SQIVND (reference sequence). The CDR3 totals 14 residues. The CDR3 protein is CASIGGRGTDEQFF. DNA for the CDR3: TGTGCCAGTATAGGCGGGAGGGGGACAGATGAGCAGTTCTTC. Drawing the rest from reference TRBV19 and TRBJ2-1, the complete variable domain is DGGITQSPKYLFRKEGQNVTLSCEQNLNHDAMYWYRQDPGQGLRLIYYSQIVNDFQKGDIAEGYSVSREKKESFPLTVTSAQKNPTAFYLCASIGGRGTDEQFFGPGTRLTVL.

The J gene is TRBJ1-1, the V gene TRBV18, with TRBD1 matching 10 bases. CDR1 is KGHSH, CDR2 LQKENI, per germline. Trimming removed 6 bases from V and 4 bases from J; junction bases left unmatched: 11. This CDR3 contains 16 residues. The CDR3 DNA reads TGTGCCAGCTCGTTGACAGGGGGCGAAGTTAGCACTGAAGCTTTCTTT. It specifies CASSLTGGEVSTEAFF.

The gene calls are TRBV9 and TRBJ1-2; D is uncertain. The CDR3 sequence is 12 residues long. From germline, CDR1 is SGDLS and CDR2 YYNGEE. Trimming took 3 bases from V and 3 from J, leaving 6 bases between them. The CDR3 nucleotides are TGTGCCAGCAGCGCAAGGGACTATGGCTACACCTTC. It specifies CASSARDYGYTF.

This chain links TRBV5-5 with TRBJ1-1; D remains unclear. Germline V lookup: CDR1 SGHKS, CDR2 YYEKEE (reference sequence). CDR3 length equals 14 residues. The V end was cut by 2 bases, the J end by 3 bases, with 11 bases between. The CDR3, as DNA: TGTGCCAGCAGCTTATACAGCGGGGACACTGAAGCTTTCTTT. This encodes CASSLYSGDTEAFF. The full variable domain, with the rest looked up from reference TRBV5-5 and TRBJ1-1, is DAGVTQSPTHLIKTRGQQVTLRCSPISGHKSVSWYQQVLGQGPQFIFQYYEKEERGRGNFPDRFSARQFPNYSSELNVNALLLGDSALYLCASSLYSGDTEAFFGQGTRLTVV.

The chain couples TRBV18 to TRBJ1-5; 8 bases are a match to TRBD1. The CDR3 is made up of 13 amino acids. Germline assignment: CDR1 KGHSH and CDR2 LQKENI. V lost 6 bases to trimming and J lost 3 bases; unmatched junction nucleotides: 1. The CDR3 region has the DNA TGTGCCAGCTCGACAGGGGACAATCAGCCCCAGCATTTT. Its translation is CASSTGDNQPQHF.

The chain carries TRBV29-1 and TRBJ1-1, with D unresolved. The CDR3 has 12 residues. Germline lookup yields CDR1 SQVTM and CDR2 ANQGSEA. V gave up 5 bases and J gave up 4 bases, with 11 bases separating them. The CDR3 loop reads CSVLEGITEAFF. In nucleotides, the CDR3 is TGCAGCGTTTTGGAGGGAATCACTGAAGCTTTCTTT. The whole variable domain, filled in from reference TRBV29-1 and TRBJ1-1, reads SAVISQKPSRDICQRGTSLTIQCQVDSQVTMMFWYRQQPGQSLTLIATANQGSEATYESGFVIDKFPISRPNLTFSTLTVSNMSPEDSSIYLCSVLEGITEAFFGQGTRLTVV.

This clone came up once. The chain employs TRBV5-1 and TRBJ1-2, with 7 bases that match TRBD1. With V trimmed by 4 bases and J by 8 bases, 14 bases remained unmatched. The germline CDR1 and CDR2 sequences are SGHRS and YFSETQ. The CDR3 is made up of 15 amino acids. The CDR3 sequence: CASSPGLDRAEGYTF. The CDR3 coding sequence is TGCGCCAGCAGCCCCGGGCTAGACAGGGCAGAGGGCTACACCTTC.

DNA of the CDR3: TGTGCCAGTAGTATCAGGGACAGGAAGAGCCAGTACTTC. Its protein is CASSIRDRKSQYF. The rearrangement joins TRBV19 to TRBJ2-5; 8 bases fit TRBD1. CDR1 and CDR2 (germline): LNHDA, SQIVND (reference sequence). This CDR3 spans 13 amino acids. V trimming: 3 bases; J trimming: 10 bases; junction bases outside the gene matches: 7.

The chain uses TRBV11-2 and TRBJ2-3; 14 bases line up with TRBD2. V trimming: 5 bases; J trimming: 8 bases; junction bases outside the gene matches: 9. The CDR3 has 16 residues. Germline CDR1 is SGHAT and CDR2 is FQNNGV. The CDR3 bases are TGTGCCAGCAGCACCTTGACTAGCGGGGGGGGAGTTACGCAGTATTTT. Protein: CASSTLTSGGGVTQYF.

The rearrangement uses TRBV14 and TRBJ1-2, with D unresolved. Trimming pared 6 bases from V and 3 bases from J, leaving 20 bases between. Per germline, CDR1 SGHDN and CDR2 FVKESK. The length of the CDR3 is 16 residues. In DNA form, the CDR3 reads TGTGCCAGCAGTGATCCAGCGGGCGGATTCCACTATGGCTACACCTTC. Translation gives CASSDPAGGFHYGYTF.

This chain joins TRBV7-3 and TRBJ2-1; D ambiguous. CDR3 length equals 12 residues. V lost 1 base and J 9 bases, leaving 7 bases between the germline ends. CDR1 and CDR2 (germline): SGHTA, FQGTGA. The CDR3 DNA is TGTGCCAGCAGCTTAAAGTTCGGTGAGCAGTTCTTC. Amino acid sequence: CASSLKFGEQFF.

The chain has TRBV6-1 and TRBJ2-2, with a tentative D call TRBD1 (6 bases). Deletions cut 7 bases from V and 1 base from J, with 10 bases between. Per germline, CDR1 MNHNS and CDR2 SASEGT. The CDR3 is made up of 14 amino acids. The CDR3 bases are TGTGCCAGCAAACAGGGCCTGAACACCGGGGAGCTGTTTTTT. Residues: CASKQGLNTGELFF.

J is TRBJ2-5 and V is TRBV11-2; weak D call: TRBD1 (6 bases). CDR1 SGHAT and CDR2 FQNNGV come from the germline V gene. Between the trimmed V and J ends, which lost 3 bases and 4 bases, there was a span of 18 bases. There are 16 residues in the CDR3. CDR3 nucleotide sequence: TGTGCCAGCAGCTTGGGGGCGAGGGTAGGAGGAGAGACCCAGTACTTC. It encodes CASSLGARVGGETQYF.

The V and J genes are TRBV30 and TRBJ1-1; D is perhaps TRBD1 (6 bases). Germline values: CDR1 GTSNPN, CDR2 SVGIG (reference sequence). The CDR3 has 11 residues. Trimming took off 5 bases at V and 11 bases at J, with 15 bases between the two ends. The CDR3 nucleotides are TGTGCCTGGGAAGTCCCAACAGGGGCTTTCTTT. It specifies CAWEVPTGAFF.

This clone was detected only a few times. This chain connects TRBV15 to TRBJ2-1, with D uncertain. V was shortened by 0 bases and J by 8 bases, with 8 bases between the two germline ends. This CDR3 is built from 13 residues. CDR1 LNHNV and CDR2 YYDKDF come from the germline V gene (reference sequence). Here the CDR3 reads CATSRDVTHEQFF. CDR3 coding DNA: TGTGCCACCAGCAGAGATGTGACCCATGAGCAGTTCTTC.

V usage is TRBV18 and J usage is TRBJ1-5; TRBD1 is a possible D gene (5 bases). Trimming cost V 1 base and J 1 base, with 5 bases left between them. CDR1 and CDR2 from the germline V gene are KGHSH and LQKENI. CDR3 size: 14 residues. The CDR3 here is CASSPQGSNQPQHF. Here the CDR3 DNA reads TGTGCCAGCTCACCACAGGGGAGCAATCAGCCCCAGCATTTT.